The clone carrying this T cell receptor (beta chain) was detected ten times or more. The antigen remains undetermined. These data belong to a study of metastatic and nonmetastatic thyroid tumors. Study as a whole: From malignant and benign thyroid patients, repertoires in blood and in tumor or nodule tissue were compared.

Germline V gene lookup returns CDR1 KGHDR and CDR2 SFDVKD. This CDR3 is 13 amino acids long. V lost 9 bases and J 4 bases, leaving 14 bases between the germline ends. Study results and limitations: Malignant thyroid tumors reportedly had TCR beta diversity that was significantly higher than in benign nodules, in blood and tumor.

No patient had received any treatment before thyroid surgery. As originally analysed: Built for papillary thyroid cancer, a distant-metastasis classifier drew on CDR3 differences across clinicopathological groups. MiXCR re-clonotyped the PCR reads for TCRdb. The V and J calls here are based on TCRdb, not the publication. The repertoire holds roughly 25,000 clones, with 13% as singletons. Material for sequencing was blood. The chain uses TRBV24-1 and TRBJ1-1, with D possibly TRBD1 on 6 matching bases. This clonotype originated in a female donor with papillary thyroid cancer or a benign thyroid nodule (not recorded which). Some clones in this sample may be carry-over from other donors' samples. The CDR3 loop is CATQGGRATEAFF. The CDR3 region has the DNA TGTGCCACCCAAGGGGGGCGAGCCACTGAAGCTTTCTTT.